This paragraph covers one T cell receptor beta chain sequence. The antigen is not known. This specimen belongs to a study of cytomegalovirus exposure and HLA in healthy donors. Study-level information: Among the approximately 400 genotyped donors, 65% to 85% were placed in the Caucasian-associated ancestry cluster. Study-wide results and caveats: As a later analysis showed, a missense DCLRE1C variant was linked to trimming of TCR beta V- and J-genes.

Primers included in the PCR were 60 Vbeta and 13 Jbeta primers. Generated by immunoSEQ multiplex PCR, the TCRdb table keeps only in-frame clones and is missing some. This sample has roughly 77,000 clones, with roughly 69% found just once. This CDR3 has 14 residues. V was shortened by 2 bases and J by 3 bases, with 11 bases between the two germline ends. Germline V lookup: CDR1 SGHRS, CDR2 YFSETQ. The clonotype originates from a woman aged 50 to 60 in good health and CMV-seropositive. Sequencing input: PBMCs. This chain uses TRBV5-1 with TRBJ2-5, with D tentatively TRBD1 (6 bases). The CDR3, as DNA: TGCGCCAGCAGCTTACAGGGCGCTGAAGAGACCCAGTACTTC. It translates to CASSLQGAEETQYF.